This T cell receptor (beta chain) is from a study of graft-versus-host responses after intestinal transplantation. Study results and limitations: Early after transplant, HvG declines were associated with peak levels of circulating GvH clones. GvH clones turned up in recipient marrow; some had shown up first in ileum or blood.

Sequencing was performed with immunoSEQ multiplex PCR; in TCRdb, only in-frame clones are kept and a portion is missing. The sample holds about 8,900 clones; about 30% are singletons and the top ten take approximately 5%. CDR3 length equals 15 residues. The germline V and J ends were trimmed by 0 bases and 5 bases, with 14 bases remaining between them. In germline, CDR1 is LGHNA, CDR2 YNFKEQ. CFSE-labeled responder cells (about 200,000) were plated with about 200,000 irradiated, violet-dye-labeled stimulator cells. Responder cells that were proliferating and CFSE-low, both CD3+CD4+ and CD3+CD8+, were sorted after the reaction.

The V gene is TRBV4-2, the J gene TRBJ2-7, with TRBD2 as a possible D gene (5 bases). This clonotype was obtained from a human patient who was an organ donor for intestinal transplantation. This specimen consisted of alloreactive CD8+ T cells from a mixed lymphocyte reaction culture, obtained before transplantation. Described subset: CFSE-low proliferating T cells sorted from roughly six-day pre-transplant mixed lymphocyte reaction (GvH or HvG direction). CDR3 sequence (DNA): TGTGCCAGCAGCCAAGAATTAGCGTTTACGGACGAGCAGTACTTC. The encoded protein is CASSQELAFTDEQYF.